Presented here are 7 T cell receptor beta chains from one specimen sequenced in a study of regulatory T cells in long-lasting Graves disease. Through Arm-PCR of CDR3 regions and iRepertoire HTBI primers, TCR beta libraries were built. TCRdb fed the multiplex PCR reads into MiXCR, producing one record per CDR3 protein. Of 400,000 or so distinct CDR3 sequences in the sample, less than 25% are singletons; the top ten hold roughly 28%. Documented time point: persistent/refractory GD, antithyroid drugs over 5 years with positive TRAb. The TCR library was made from RNA that had been extracted from PBMCs in TRIzol. The material sequenced was peripheral blood mononuclear cells (PBMCs), taken when the disease was refractory, from a patient treated with antithyroid drugs. The receptors here all came from a female donor with Graves disease.

This clonotype occurred a few times. CDR3 protein: CASSSTNKSSYEQYF. The CDR3 DNA reads TGTGCCAGCAGCTCTACGAACAAGAGCTCCTACGAGCAGTACTTC. V gene TRBV7-9 combines with J gene TRBJ2-7; D not certain. Germline assignment: CDR1 SEHNR and CDR2 FQNEAQ (reference sequence). CDR3 size: 15 residues. With 4 bases removed from V and 0 bases from J, the gap between germline ends came to 13 bases.

V usage is TRBV30 and J usage is TRBJ2-7; the D is unclear. CDR1 is GTSNPN and CDR2 is SVGIG in the germline V gene (reference sequence). V lost 1 base and J lost 4, with 5 bases in between. The CDR3 runs 11 residues. Here the CDR3 DNA reads TGTGCCTGGAGTGGCAGGTACGAGCAGTACTTC. It translates to CAWSGRYEQYF.

This clonotype has only a few counts. The V call is TRBV14, the J call TRBJ2-6, with D unresolved. CDR1 is SGHDN, CDR2 FVKESK, per germline. With 0 bases removed from V and 0 bases from J, the gap between germline ends came to 9 bases. The length of the CDR3 is 17 residues. CDR3 protein: CASSQDVSISGANVLTF. CDR3 nucleotide sequence: TGTGCCAGCAGCCAAGATGTCAGCATCTCTGGGGCCAACGTCCTGACTTTC.

The CDR3 spells CASSDRRGQQETQYF. The CDR3 region has the DNA TGTGCCAGCAGTGACCGTCGGGGGCAGCAAGAGACCCAGTACTTC. The chain joins TRBV25-1 to TRBJ2-5; D assignment may be TRBD1 or TRBD2 (6 bases each). The CDR3 spans 15 residues. V was clipped by 3 bases and J by 2 bases, with 13 bases between them. Germline CDR1 reads MGHDK; CDR2 reads SYGVNS.

V gene TRBV5-1 combines with J gene TRBJ2-2, with 11 bases that match TRBD2. Germline loops: CDR1 SGHRS, CDR2 YFSETQ. V gave up 4 bases and J gave up 0 bases; unmatched junction bases: 5. The CDR3 is made up of 17 amino acids. As DNA, the CDR3 is TGCGCCAGCAGCGTCGGACTAGCGGGTACGAACACCGGGGAGCTGTTTTTT. It translates to CASSVGLAGTNTGELFF. The complete variable domain, with remaining parts taken from reference TRBV5-1 and TRBJ2-2, reads KAGVTQTPRYLIKTRGQQVTLSCSPISGHRSVSWYQQTPGQGLQFLFEYFSETQRNKGNFPGRFSGRQFSNSRSEMNVSTLELGDSALYLCASSVGLAGTNTGELFFGEGSRLTVL.

The CDR3 DNA reads as TGTGCCAGCAGCTTAGATCGGGGCCACACAGATACGCAGTATTTT. It specifies CASSLDRGHTDTQYF. The V and J genes are TRBV11-2 and TRBJ2-3; either TRBD1 or TRBD2 may supply D (5 bases each). This CDR3 has 15 residues. V was cut by 0 bases and J by 2 bases, with 9 bases left in between. Germline V lookup: CDR1 SGHAT, CDR2 FQNNGV.

This clonotype was detected ten times or more. The chain links TRBV28 to TRBJ2-7; no definite D call. The CDR3 has 11 residues. V dropped 5 bases and J dropped 0 bases, with 2 bases sitting between them. Germline CDR1 MDHEN, CDR2 SYDVKM. CDR3 sequence reads: CASSHSYEQYF. CDR3 bases: TGTGCCAGCAGTCACTCCTACGAGCAGTACTTC.